This record concerns one TCR beta chain sequence. This CDR3 has 13 residues. Germline loops: CDR1 MNHNY, CDR2 SVGAGI (reference sequence). V lost 7 bases and J 7 bases, leaving 11 bases between the germline ends. These data originate in a study of blood T cell repertoires in COVID-19. On the study more broadly: Samples representing acute and convalescent COVID-19 were sourced from the United States, Italy and Spain.

Original methodology: Estimates of nucleated cell counts were drawn from the amplification of reference gene primers. Only in-frame clones appear in the TCRdb table, and some are missing; sequencing was by immunoSEQ multiplex PCR. V and J calls and clone size are as listed in that table; D and trimming were resolved from the DNA. The sample carries tens of thousands of clones, around 80% recorded once. The sequencing input was peripheral blood. The chain carries TRBV6-6 and TRBJ1-6, with no clear D. The TCR was taken from a man older than 75 with acute or convalescent COVID-19. CDR3 DNA: TGTGCCAGCACCCAGGCTCTAAATTCACCCCTCCACTTT. Amino acid sequence: CASTQALNSPLHF.